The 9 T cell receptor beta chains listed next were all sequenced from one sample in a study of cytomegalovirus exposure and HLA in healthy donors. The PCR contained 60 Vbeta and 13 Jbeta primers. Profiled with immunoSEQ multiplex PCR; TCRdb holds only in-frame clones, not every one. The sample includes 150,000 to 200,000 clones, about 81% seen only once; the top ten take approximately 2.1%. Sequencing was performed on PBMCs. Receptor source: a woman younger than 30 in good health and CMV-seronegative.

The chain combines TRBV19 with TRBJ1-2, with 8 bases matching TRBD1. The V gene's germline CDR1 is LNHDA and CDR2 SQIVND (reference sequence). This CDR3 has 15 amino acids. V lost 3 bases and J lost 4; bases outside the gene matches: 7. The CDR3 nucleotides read TGTGCCAGTAGTATGGGGCAACAGGGGGGCTATGGCTACACCTTC. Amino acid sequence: CASSMGQQGGYGYTF.

The CDR3 is CASSQDFNRVPYEQYF. For the CDR3, the DNA is TGCGCCAGCAGCCAAGATTTCAACAGGGTGCCCTACGAGCAGTACTTC. The chain employs TRBV4-1 and TRBJ2-7; possibly TRBD1 for D (6 bases). Germline lookup yields CDR1 MGHRA and CDR2 YSYEKL. The CDR3 spans 16 residues. Trimming left V 0 bases short and J 2 bases short, with 14 bases between.

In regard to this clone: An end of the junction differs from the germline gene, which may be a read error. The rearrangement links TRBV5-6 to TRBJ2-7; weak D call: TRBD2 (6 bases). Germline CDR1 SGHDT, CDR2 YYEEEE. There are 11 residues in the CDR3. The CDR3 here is CASSFSGTQDF. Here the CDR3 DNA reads TGTGCCAGCAGCTTTTCCGGGACTCAGGACTTC.

This chain's CDR3 is CSVEQGEQFF. The CDR3 bases are TGCAGCGTGGAGCAGGGGGAGCAGTTCTTC. The rearrangement uses TRBV29-1 and TRBJ2-1, with D possibly matching TRBD1 (6 bases). Germline V gene sequence: CDR1 SQVTM, CDR2 ANQGSEA. With 6 bases removed from V and 10 bases from J, the gap between germline ends came to 10 bases. The CDR3 length is 10 residues.

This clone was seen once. The CDR3 spells CASSGSPTFSGSKGSYEQYF. The DNA of the CDR3 is TGTGCCAGCAGTGGGTCCCCGACCTTTAGCGGGAGTAAGGGCTCCTACGAGCAGTACTTC. This chain links TRBV6-4 with TRBJ2-7, with 9 bases aligning to TRBD2. Trimming at V came to 4 bases and at J to 0 bases, leaving 19 bases not matched to a gene. This CDR3 comprises 20 residues. The germline V gene encodes CDR1 MRHNA and CDR2 SNTAGT.

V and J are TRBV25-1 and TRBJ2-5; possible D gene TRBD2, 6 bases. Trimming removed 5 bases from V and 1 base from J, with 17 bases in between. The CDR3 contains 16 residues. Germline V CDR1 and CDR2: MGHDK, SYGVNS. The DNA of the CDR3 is TGTGCCAGCAGTATAACTCGGAGCGGGTTCCAAGAGACCCAGTACTTC. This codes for CASSITRSGFQETQYF. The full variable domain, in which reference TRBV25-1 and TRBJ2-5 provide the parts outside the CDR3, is EADIYQTPRYLVIGTGKKITLECSQTMGHDKMYWYQQDPGMELHLIHYSYGVNSTEKGDLSSESTVSRIRTEHFPLTLESARPSHTSQYLCASSITRSGFQETQYFGPGTRLLVL.

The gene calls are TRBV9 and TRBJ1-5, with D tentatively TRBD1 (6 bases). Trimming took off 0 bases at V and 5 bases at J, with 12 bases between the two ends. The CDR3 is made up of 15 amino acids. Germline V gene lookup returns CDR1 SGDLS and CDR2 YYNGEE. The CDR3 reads CASSVEGSGDQPQHF. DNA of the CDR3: TGTGCCAGCAGCGTAGAGGGGTCAGGGGATCAGCCCCAGCATTTT.

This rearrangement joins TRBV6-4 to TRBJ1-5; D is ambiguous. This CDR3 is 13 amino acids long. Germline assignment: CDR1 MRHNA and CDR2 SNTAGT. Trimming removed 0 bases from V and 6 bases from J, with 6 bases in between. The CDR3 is CASSDSFGQPQHF. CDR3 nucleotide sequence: TGTGCCAGCAGTGACTCGTTCGGTCAGCCCCAGCATTTT.

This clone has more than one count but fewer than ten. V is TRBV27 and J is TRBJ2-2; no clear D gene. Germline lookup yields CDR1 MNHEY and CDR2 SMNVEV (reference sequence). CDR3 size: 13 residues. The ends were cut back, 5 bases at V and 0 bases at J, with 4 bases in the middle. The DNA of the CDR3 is TGTGCCAGCAGTATAACGAACACCGGGGAGCTGTTTTTT. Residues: CASSITNTGELFF.